This record covers a single T cell receptor (beta chain). Its cognate antigen is unknown. This entry comes from a study of T cell responses to AZD1222 COVID-19 vaccine. Regarding the study as a whole: The donor group comprised mostly white British people and more females; the analysis possibly underestimated clonal diversity. Just a handful of AZD1222 recipients tested seropositive at baseline.

The method was immunoSEQ multiplex PCR; TCRdb's version includes in-frame clones alone and lacks a portion of them. Here the sample spans roughly 130,000 clones, roughly nine tenths being singletons. The germline V gene encodes CDR1 MDHEN and CDR2 SYDVKM. CDR3 length: 14 residues. V dropped 6 bases and J dropped 11; count of bases not matched to a gene: 8. The gene calls are TRBV28 and TRBJ1-4, with 11 bases identical to TRBD1. Specimen: peripheral blood, collected on day 0 of AZD1222 vaccination. The clonotype was recovered from an adult in good health. This CDR3 is CASRAGTGGGKLFF. CDR3 sequence (DNA): TGTGCCAGCAGAGCCGGGACAGGGGGAGGGAAACTGTTTTTT.